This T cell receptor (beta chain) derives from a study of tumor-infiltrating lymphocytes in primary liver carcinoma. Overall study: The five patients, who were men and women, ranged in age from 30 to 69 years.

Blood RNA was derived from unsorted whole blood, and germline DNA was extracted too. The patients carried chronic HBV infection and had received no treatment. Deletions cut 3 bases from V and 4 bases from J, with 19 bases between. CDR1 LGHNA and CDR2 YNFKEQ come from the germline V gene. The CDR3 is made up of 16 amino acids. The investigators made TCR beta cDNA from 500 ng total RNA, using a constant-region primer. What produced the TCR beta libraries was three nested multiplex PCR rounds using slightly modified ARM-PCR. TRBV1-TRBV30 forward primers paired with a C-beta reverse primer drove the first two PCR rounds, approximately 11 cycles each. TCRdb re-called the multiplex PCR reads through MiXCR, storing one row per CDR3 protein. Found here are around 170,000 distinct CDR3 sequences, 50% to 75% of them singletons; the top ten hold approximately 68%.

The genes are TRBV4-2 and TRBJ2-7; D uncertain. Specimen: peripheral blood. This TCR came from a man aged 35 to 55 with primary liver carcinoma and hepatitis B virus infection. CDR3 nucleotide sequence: TGTGCCAGCAGCCAGGACCGGACCATTATGGGGTACGAGCAGTACTTC. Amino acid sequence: CASSQDRTIMGYEQYF.